These 18 T cell receptor beta chains originate from one sample sequenced in a study of T cell responses to AZD1222 COVID-19 vaccine. Libraries were prepared by immunoSEQ multiplex PCR; TCRdb keeps only in-frame clonotypes and omits some of them. The data show about 150,000 clones, more than 75% seen once. This material consisted of peripheral blood, taken on day 0 of AZD1222 vaccination. The receptors stem from an adult in good health.

The chain recombines TRBV5-1 with TRBJ2-1, with 7 bases identical to TRBD1. The CDR3 runs to 14 residues. Germline CDR1 is SGHRS and CDR2 is YFSETQ. V lost 4 bases to trimming and J lost 7 bases; unmatched junction nucleotides: 8. The CDR3 nucleotides read TGCGCCAGCAGCCTGGGACAGCCGGGGAATGAGCAGTTCTTC. Amino acids: CASSLGQPGNEQFF.

The CDR3 DNA sequence: TGCGCCAGCAGCCAAGACCCGGGACAATCGAACACTGAAGCTTTCTTT. Amino acids: CASSQDPGQSNTEAFF. V and J are TRBV4-1 and TRBJ1-1; D is possibly TRBD1 (6 bases). The V gene lost 0 bases and the J gene lost 1 base, with 12 bases spanning the gap. The CDR3 contains 16 residues. Germline V gene data show CDR1 as MGHRA and CDR2 as YSYEKL.

The rearrangement joins TRBV18 to TRBJ1-2; D is undetermined. V was cut by 0 bases and J by 3 bases, with 8 bases left in between. CDR1 is KGHSH, CDR2 LQKENI, per germline. CDR3 length: 14 amino acids. Here the CDR3 reads CASSPPAGDYGYTF. The CDR3 region has the DNA TGTGCCAGCTCACCACCGGCAGGCGACTATGGCTACACCTTC.

The CDR3 DNA reads TGTGCCAGCTCACCCCTAGGACTAGCGGGATCCGAGCAGTACTTC. Its translation: CASSPLGLAGSEQYF. This rearrangement joins TRBV18 to TRBJ2-7; 12 bases agree with TRBD2. This CDR3 contains 15 residues. CDR1 is KGHSH, CDR2 LQKENI, per germline. After removal of 3 bases from V and 6 bases from J, the junction contained 6 bases not matched to a gene.

The rearrangement joins TRBV27 to TRBJ2-2; perhaps TRBD1 as D (5 bases). The CDR3 extends over 14 amino acids. Germline CDR1 MNHEY, CDR2 SMNVEV (reference sequence). Trimming left V 4 bases short and J 6 bases short, with 12 bases between. CDR3 DNA: TGTGCCAGCAGTTATGCCGCAGGGTCCGGGGAGCTGTTTTTT. Translated, it gives CASSYAAGSGELFF.

The V gene is TRBV5-1, the J gene TRBJ2-7; no reliable D call. The CDR3 consists of 14 residues. Germline V CDR1 and CDR2: SGHRS, YFSETQ. The germline V and J ends were trimmed by 5 bases and 0 bases, with 12 bases remaining between them. The CDR3 nucleotides read TGCGCCAGCAGGCTGGGTCAGGACTCCTACGAGCAGTACTTC. Protein sequence: CASRLGQDSYEQYF.

This clone showed up just once. This rearrangement joins TRBV12-5 to TRBJ2-7; TRBD2 matches at 15 bases. The V and J ends lost 4 bases and 4 bases, in that order; junction bases with no gene match: 2. CDR3 length: 15 residues. CDR1 and CDR2 (germline): LGHNT, FRNRAP. The CDR3 DNA sequence: TGTGCTAGTGGTTCCGGACTAGCGGGAGGGTACGAGCAGTACTTC. The encoded protein is CASGSGLAGGYEQYF. The full variable domain, with the rest looked up from reference TRBV12-5 and TRBJ2-7, is DARVTQTPRHKVTEMGQEVTMRCQPILGHNTVFWYRQTMMQGLELLAYFRNRAPLDDSGMPKDRFSAEMPDATLATLKIQPSEPRDSAVYFCASGSGLAGGYEQYFGPGTRLTVT.

In this sample, this clone turned up once. The J gene is TRBJ1-3, the V gene TRBV11-2; no definite D call. The germline V and J ends were trimmed by 5 bases and 0 bases, with 23 bases remaining between them. The germline gives CDR1 SGHAT, CDR2 FQNNGV. The CDR3 loop spans 19 amino acids. For the CDR3, the DNA is TGTGCCAGCAGCCGGCACGCCCCTCTGGGAGCAAGCTCTGGAAACACCATATATTTT. Translated: CASSRHAPLGASSGNTIYF.

The chain joins TRBV19 to TRBJ2-7; TRBD1 matches at 7 bases. The junction had 4 bases not matched to a gene; V was cut back by 3 bases and J by 2 bases. CDR1 and CDR2 from the germline V gene are LNHDA and SQIVND (reference sequence). There are 14 residues in the CDR3. CDR3 DNA sequence: TGTGCCAGTAGTATGACAGGGAGTACCTACGAGCAGTACTTC. This translates into CASSMTGSTYEQYF. Full variable domain (remainder filled in from reference TRBV19 and TRBJ2-7): DGGITQSPKYLFRKEGQNVTLSCEQNLNHDAMYWYRQDPGQGLRLIYYSQIVNDFQKGDIAEGYSVSREKKESFPLTVTSAQKNPTAFYLCASSMTGSTYEQYFGPGTRLTVT.

This sequence joins TRBV18 and TRBJ2-1; D is unclear. V dropped 3 bases and J dropped 8 bases, with 11 bases sitting between them. The CDR3 totals 13 residues. Germline V gives CDR1 KGHSH, CDR2 LQKENI. The DNA for the CDR3 is TGTGCCAGCTCACCTGAATACTCGGATGAGCAGTTCTTC. This gives the protein CASSPEYSDEQFF.

The chain couples TRBV27 to TRBJ2-7, with 8 nucleotides matching TRBD2. The CDR3 sequence is 14 residues long. J gave up 4 bases and V 8 bases, and 10 bases lay outside the gene matches. Germline V gene sequence: CDR1 MNHEY, CDR2 SMNVEV (reference sequence). CDR3 bases: TGTGCCAGCGCTGAACTAGCGGTGACGTACGAGCAGTACTTC. Protein product: CASAELAVTYEQYF.

The chain carries TRBV29-1 and TRBJ1-2; 8 bases fit TRBD1. Germline-derived CDR1 and CDR2 are SQVTM and ANQGSEA. V lost 2 bases, J lost 2 bases, and 1 base stayed unmatched. There are 13 residues in the CDR3. The CDR3 here is CSVETGGNYGYTF. DNA for the CDR3: TGCAGCGTTGAAACAGGGGGAAACTATGGCTACACCTTC.

The CDR3 sequence is CASSQVDFGLSGANVLTF. The CDR3 DNA is TGTGCCAGCAGCCAGGTGGACTTTGGTCTCTCTGGGGCCAACGTCCTGACTTTC. The chain carries TRBV3-1 (or the pseudogene TRBV3-2) and TRBJ2-6; D is possibly TRBD2 (5 bases). Germline loops: CDR1 LGHDT, CDR2 YNNKEL (reference sequence). Trimming removed 3 bases at V and 0 bases at J, with 15 bases between. The CDR3 has 18 amino acids.

This clone was seen only once. The V call is TRBV5-1, the J call TRBJ2-1; the D gene is possibly TRBD2 (5 bases). V lost 0 bases and J 7 bases, leaving 8 bases between the germline ends. This CDR3 contains 13 residues. CDR1 SGHRS and CDR2 YFSETQ come from the germline V gene. The CDR3 protein is CASSLGTGNEQFF. CDR3 nucleotide sequence: TGCGCCAGCAGCTTGGGGACGGGGAATGAGCAGTTCTTC.

V and J are TRBV4-1 and TRBJ1-1, with a tentative D call TRBD1 (6 bases). The CDR3 runs to 16 residues. Looked up from germline, CDR1 is MGHRA and CDR2 is YSYEKL. V was shortened by 3 bases and J by 6 bases, with 20 bases between the two germline ends. The CDR3 nucleotides are TGCGCCAGCAGCCAGATAGGGGGGGTATCGGGACCTGAAGCTTTCTTT. It codes for CASSQIGGVSGPEAFF.

The rearrangement joins TRBV29-1 to TRBJ1-1; TRBD1 might be the D (5 bases). Germline V lookup: CDR1 SQVTM, CDR2 ANQGSEA. The CDR3 covers 15 residues. Trimming took off 4 bases at V and 8 bases at J, with 23 bases between the two ends. CDR3 nucleotide sequence: TGCAGCGTTGCCGCCGTTGAGGGGCACACGCCCGAAGCTTTCTTT. It encodes CSVAAVEGHTPEAFF.

V and J are TRBV3-1 (or the pseudogene TRBV3-2) and TRBJ1-4; D uncertain. There are 16 residues in the CDR3. Germline V CDR1 and CDR2: LGHDT, YNNKEL (reference sequence). V shed 1 base and J shed 8 bases, with 17 bases lying between them. The CDR3 spells CASSQGPPGLGEKLFF. As DNA, the CDR3 is TGTGCCAGCAGCCAAGGGCCCCCCGGACTCGGGGAAAAACTGTTTTTT.

The chain is built from TRBV27 and TRBJ2-7; no clear D gene. The CDR3 runs 14 residues. CDR1 is MNHEY and CDR2 is SMNVEV in the germline V gene (reference sequence). The germline V and J ends were trimmed by 0 bases and 6 bases, with 12 bases remaining between them. CDR3 nucleotides: TGTGCCAGCAGTTTATCGGAAAGGGTCGGCGAGCAGTACTTC. This translates into CASSLSERVGEQYF.